The 3 T cell receptor beta chains reported below all come from one sample, sequenced in a study of blood T cells in healthy people across ages. A sample-barcoded 5' primer and a J-beta primer mix were used in a second PCR of roughly 6 to 11 cycles. Via MiXCR, TCRdb re-called the 5' RACE reads, giving one row per CDR3 protein. The sample records 550,000 to 700,000 distinct CDR3 sequences, 25% to 30% being singletons. The specimen sequenced was blood. The receptors originated from a woman in her sixties or seventies in good health.

This clonotype has a handful of counts. The conserved final phenylalanine or tryptophan is absent from the CDR3, which likely points to a read error. The rearrangement joins TRBV28 to TRBJ2-5; 8 nucleotides match TRBD1. The CDR3 consists of 12 residues. Germline CDR1 reads MDHEN; CDR2 reads SYDVKM. Losses at the gene ends were 7 bases for V and 5 bases for J; bases not matched to a gene: 3. The CDR3: CASKDRAETQYL. As DNA, the CDR3 is TGTGCCAGCAAGGACAGGGCCGAGACCCAGTACCTC.

The chain uses TRBV24-1 and TRBJ2-3; possibly TRBD2 for D (6 bases). V lost 3 bases and J lost 0, with 18 bases in between. CDR1 and CDR2 (germline): KGHDR, SFDVKD. The CDR3 length is 18 residues. The CDR3, as DNA: TGTGCCACCAGTGATCCCCGCGGGGCCGGGCGTAGCACAGATACGCAGTATTTT. Translating it yields CATSDPRGAGRSTDTQYF.

This clonotype has just a few counts. The chain has TRBV5-1 and TRBJ2-1, with 10 bases fitting TRBD2. V shed 1 base, J shed 8 bases, and the junction held 6 bases outside the gene matches. This CDR3 contains 15 residues. CDR1 and CDR2 from the germline V gene are SGHRS and YFSETQ. The CDR3 bases are TGCGCCAGCAGCTTGCGAGCGGGGGGGTTCTATGAGCAGTTCTTC. Its translation: CASSLRAGGFYEQFF.